The next 22 T cell receptor beta chains were all read from a single sample in a study of blood T cell repertoires in COVID-19. Data came from immunoSEQ multiplex PCR; TCRdb stores just in-frame clones and leaves some out. The sample has approximately 90,000 clones, less than 95% seen once; the top ten hold about 1.7%. The sequencing input was peripheral blood. The receptors derive from a man between 60 and 75 years old with acute or convalescent COVID-19.

This clone has a handful of counts. The CDR3 DNA sequence: TGTGCCTCGAGCGGGGGCGGAGTCTATGGCTACACCTTC. Translating it yields CASSGGGVYGYTF. This rearrangement joins TRBV7-2 to TRBJ1-2; D possibly corresponds to TRBD1 (6 bases). CDR3 length: 13 amino acids. From germline, CDR1 is SGHTA and CDR2 FQGNSA. V lost 11 bases and J lost 4, with 17 bases in between.

The V and J genes are TRBV3-1 (or the pseudogene TRBV3-2) and TRBJ1-5; D possibly corresponds to TRBD1 (5 bases). The germline gives CDR1 LGHDT, CDR2 YNNKEL (reference sequence). V shed 0 bases and J shed 7 bases, with 10 bases lying between them. This CDR3 region has 14 residues. The CDR3 DNA is TGTGCCAGCAGCCAAGATTGGGGGGACCAGCCCCAGCATTTT. Translation: CASSQDWGDQPQHF.

This clone has a single count. The chain carries TRBV6-5 and TRBJ2-3, with 8 bases matching TRBD1. With 8 bases clipped from V and 2 bases from J, the junction kept 6 bases outside the gene matches. The CDR3 runs 14 residues. The germline CDR1 and CDR2 sequences are MNHEY and SVGAGI. CDR3: CASLDRGLTDTQYF. Here the CDR3 DNA reads TGTGCCAGCCTCGACAGGGGCCTCACAGATACGCAGTATTTT.

Worth noting for this clone: Other DNA sequences in this sample translate to the same CDR3. The genes are TRBV10-1 and TRBJ1-1; tentatively, D is TRBD1 (5 bases). The CDR3 extends over 14 amino acids. Per the germline V gene, CDR1 is WNHNN and CDR2 is SYGVQD (reference sequence). With 8 bases removed from V and 0 bases from J, the gap between germline ends came to 13 bases. This chain's CDR3 is CASRGGAMNTEAFF. The CDR3 DNA reads as TGCGCCAGCCGGGGAGGGGCCATGAACACTGAAGCTTTCTTT.

This clone was recorded a few times. The genes are TRBV7-8 and TRBJ1-1; 7 nucleotides agree with TRBD1. This CDR3 has 14 residues. The V and J ends lost 8 bases and 0 bases, in that order; junction bases with no gene match: 6. Germline CDR1 SGHVS, CDR2 FQNEAQ. Here the CDR3 DNA reads TGTGCCAGCTGTAGGGACAGAGTGAACACTGAAGCTTTCTTT. Its translation is CASCRDRVNTEAFF.

This clone was detected only once. The V and J genes are TRBV19 and TRBJ1-5; a weak D match, TRBD1 (5 bases). Germline loops: CDR1 LNHDA, CDR2 SQIVND (reference sequence). Trimming stripped 3 bases from V and 2 bases from J, with 14 bases between. CDR3 length equals 16 residues. The CDR3 is CASSIGWGDRNQPQHF. The DNA of the CDR3 is TGTGCCAGTAGTATCGGTTGGGGGGATCGCAATCAGCCCCAGCATTTT. Full variable domain (outside the CDR3, taken from reference TRBV19 and TRBJ1-5): DGGITQSPKYLFRKEGQNVTLSCEQNLNHDAMYWYRQDPGQGLRLIYYSQIVNDFQKGDIAEGYSVSREKKESFPLTVTSAQKNPTAFYLCASSIGWGDRNQPQHFGDGTRLSIL.

J is TRBJ2-2 and V is TRBV3-1 (or the pseudogene TRBV3-2), with 7 positions matching TRBD2. V was clipped by 1 base and J by 3 bases; unmatched bases: 5. The CDR3 totals 16 residues. CDR1 is LGHDT, CDR2 YNNKEL, per germline (reference sequence). CDR3 residues: CASSQGGGTHTGELFF. As DNA, the CDR3 is TGTGCCAGCAGCCAAGGGGGGGGGACCCACACCGGGGAGCTGTTTTTT.

J is TRBJ1-6 and V is TRBV9; D unresolved. The CDR3 covers 14 residues. Per germline, CDR1 SGDLS and CDR2 YYNGEE. V lost 4 bases and J 10 bases, leaving 15 bases between the germline ends. CDR3 in DNA: TGTGCCAGCAGCCCAAGGCGGGGAGGGTCACCCCTCCACTTT. This gives the protein CASSPRRGGSPLHF.

V gene TRBV7-8 combines with J gene TRBJ1-2; D not certain. This CDR3 region has 15 residues. The germline CDR1 and CDR2 sequences are SGHVS and FQNEAQ. Trimming took off 5 bases at V and 4 bases at J, with 17 bases between the two ends. CDR3 loop: CASSPAGPYPYGYTF. The CDR3, as DNA: TGTGCCAGCAGCCCCGCGGGCCCTTATCCCTATGGCTACACCTTC.

Only a few counts were recorded for this clone. The V and J genes are TRBV28 and TRBJ1-2; 8 positions agree with TRBD1. Per the germline V gene, CDR1 is MDHEN and CDR2 is SYDVKM. With 5 bases clipped from V and 1 base from J, the junction kept 12 bases outside the gene matches. This CDR3 spans 17 amino acids. For the CDR3, the DNA is TGTGCCAGCAGTCCAGGGACAGGTATCGTCTATAACTATGGCTACACCTTC. Amino acid sequence: CASSPGTGIVYNYGYTF.

V and J are TRBV5-1 and TRBJ1-1; a weak D match, TRBD1 (5 bases). The germline CDR1 and CDR2 sequences are SGHRS and YFSETQ. The ends were cut back, 0 bases at V and 5 bases at J, with 14 bases in the middle. The CDR3 consists of 15 residues. This chain's CDR3 is CASSLEQVLTTEAFF. In nucleotides, the CDR3 is TGCGCCAGCAGCTTGGAACAGGTCTTAACGACTGAAGCTTTCTTT.

To note about this clone: Within the sample, other DNA sequences also encode this same CDR3. The chain employs TRBV6-5 and TRBJ1-2; D unclear. Germline values: CDR1 MNHEY, CDR2 SVGAGI. The germline V and J ends were trimmed by 0 bases and 4 bases, with 6 bases remaining between them. This CDR3 is 13 amino acids long. The DNA for the CDR3 is TGTGCCAGCAGTTACTCGGGAGGCTATGGCTACACCTTC. Protein: CASSYSGGYGYTF.

This rearrangement joins TRBV5-4 to TRBJ2-2; TRBD2 is a possible D gene (7 bases). The CDR3 runs to 16 residues. Germline V gene lookup returns CDR1 SGHNT and CDR2 YYREEE (reference sequence). The V gene lost 0 bases and the J gene lost 1 base, with 10 bases spanning the gap. The CDR3 region has the DNA TGTGCCAGCAGCTTGGGCGGGGGACAGAACACCGGGGAGCTGTTTTTT. Amino acids: CASSLGGGQNTGELFF. The complete variable domain, with remaining parts taken from reference TRBV5-4 and TRBJ2-2, reads ETGVTQSPTHLIKTRGQQVTLRCSSQSGHNTVSWYQQALGQGPQFIFQYYREEENGRGNFPPRFSGLQFPNYSSELNVNALELDDSALYLCASSLGGGQNTGELFFGEGSRLTVL.

The chain uses TRBV29-1 and TRBJ1-2; a possible D gene is TRBD1 (5 bases). CDR1 and CDR2 (germline): SQVTM, ANQGSEA. This CDR3 is 13 amino acids long. V was clipped by 2 bases and J by 2 bases, with 9 bases between them. The CDR3 coding sequence is TGCAGCGTTGAACAGGGTTCCAACTATGGCTACACCTTC. It specifies CSVEQGSNYGYTF.

V and J are TRBV6-6 and TRBJ1-1; 8 bases line up with TRBD1. The germline V gene has CDR1 MNHNY and CDR2 SVGAGI (reference sequence). Germline trimming cut 2 bases from V and 7 bases from J; bases unmatched to any gene: 6. This CDR3 is 14 amino acids long. CDR3 coding DNA: TGTGCCAGCAGTTACATCCAGGGGGCCGGTGAAGCTTTCTTT. Encoded protein: CASSYIQGAGEAFF.

The chain joins TRBV5-4 to TRBJ1-1, with D tentatively TRBD1 (5 bases). With 0 bases removed from V and 2 bases from J, the gap between germline ends came to 8 bases. This CDR3 is built from 14 residues. Germline CDR1 and CDR2: SGHNT and YYREEE (reference sequence). The chain's CDR3 is CASSLGRGNTEAFF. The DNA for the CDR3 is TGTGCCAGCAGCTTGGGAAGGGGAAACACTGAAGCTTTCTTT.

The rearrangement links TRBV18 to TRBJ1-1; D remains ambiguous. CDR3 length equals 15 residues. V was trimmed by 3 bases and J by 2 bases, leaving 13 bases between them. Germline V gene lookup returns CDR1 KGHSH and CDR2 LQKENI. The CDR3 reads CASSPIRTGNTEAFF. DNA of the CDR3: TGTGCCAGCTCACCGATTCGGACGGGAAACACTGAAGCTTTCTTT. Complete variable domain (other parts from reference TRBV18 and TRBJ1-1): NAGVMQNPRHLVRRRGQEARLRCSPMKGHSHVYWYRQLPEEGLKFMVYLQKENIIDESGMPKERFSAEFPKEGPSILRIQQVVRGDSAAYFCASSPIRTGNTEAFFGQGTRLTVV.

This chain connects TRBV6-1 to TRBJ1-5; no firm D call. The CDR3 is made up of 16 amino acids. Germline V gene data show CDR1 as MNHNS and CDR2 as SASEGT. Trimming took 0 bases from V and 7 from J, leaving 16 bases between them. For the CDR3, the DNA is TGTGCCAGCAGTGAAGCAGTGGTCAGGAAAATCCAGCCCCAGCATTTT. This codes for CASSEAVVRKIQPQHF.

V is TRBV3-1 (or the pseudogene TRBV3-2) and J is TRBJ1-1, with TRBD1 matching 8 bases. The germline gives CDR1 LGHDT, CDR2 YNNKEL (reference sequence). This CDR3 is built from 18 residues. V lost 6 bases and J lost 0; bases outside the gene matches: 15. The CDR3 nucleotides read TGTGCCAGCAGTCCAAGCCAGGGGGCATCAGCCATGAACACTGAAGCTTTCTTT. Translated: CASSPSQGASAMNTEAFF.

The chain uses TRBV6-1 and TRBJ2-4; the match to TRBD1 covers 9 bases. This CDR3 comprises 18 residues. Unmatched junction bases numbered 11, after V lost 3 bases and J lost 2 bases. Germline CDR1 MNHNS, CDR2 SASEGT. The CDR3 nucleotides are TGTGCCAGCAGTGACCTATCGGGCGGACAGGGGTCCAAAAACATTCAGTACTTC. Its protein is CASSDLSGGQGSKNIQYF.

The V call is TRBV10-2, the J call TRBJ2-7; 7 nucleotides match TRBD1. The CDR3 is 12 amino acids. With V trimmed by 6 bases and J by 7 bases, 6 bases remained unmatched. Germline loops: CDR1 WSHSY, CDR2 SAAADI. For the CDR3, the DNA is TGCGCCAGCAGAGGGGGCGTGGAGGAGCAGTACTTC. This sequence encodes CASRGGVEEQYF.

The gene calls are TRBV12-5 and TRBJ1-1, with D maybe TRBD1 (5 bases). V lost 1 base and J lost 5, with 14 bases in between. The CDR3 covers 15 residues. From germline, CDR1 is LGHNT and CDR2 FRNRAP. CDR3 sequence: CASGLASGHRTEAFF. The CDR3 DNA follows: TGTGCTAGTGGTTTGGCCTCTGGCCACAGGACTGAAGCTTTCTTT.